One and the same sample provided the 18 T cell receptor beta chains below, sequenced in a study of T cell repertoires in cytomegalovirus infection. Antigens for these TCRs are unknown. Each CDR3 protein is one row after TCRdb ran MiXCR on the reads. In the table there are roughly 120,000 distinct CDR3 sequences, over 25% of which are singletons. Source: CD8+ T cells from cultured PBMCs, taken from culture after CMV antigen stimulation. The receptor source for this set is a human donor in good health (CMV status not recorded). Some clones in this sample may be carry-over from other donors' samples.

This clonotype was picked up a small number of times. The chain joins TRBV6-5 to TRBJ2-2; D is possibly TRBD2 (5 bases). Germline assignment: CDR1 MNHEY and CDR2 SVGAGI. Trimming shortened V by 0 bases and J by 5 bases, and 7 bases separated the two germline ends. The CDR3 is 14 residues long. CDR3 nucleotides: TGTGCCAGCAGTTACTCGTCGGGGACCGGGGAGCTGTTTTTT. This sequence encodes CASSYSSGTGELFF.

CDR3 residues: CASSLGGGSVEKLFF. The CDR3 DNA reads as TGTGCCAGCAGCTTAGGAGGGGGCTCCGTTGAAAAACTGTTTTTT. The J gene is TRBJ1-4, the V gene TRBV7-9; 7 nucleotides match TRBD1. Per the germline V gene, CDR1 is SEHNR and CDR2 is FQNEAQ (reference sequence). The V and J ends lost 1 base and 7 bases, in that order; junction bases with no gene match: 6. The CDR3 is 15 residues long.

This clonotype has only a few counts. V and J are TRBV6-6 and TRBJ1-4, with D possibly being TRBD1 (6 bases). The CDR3 extends over 16 amino acids. The ends were cut back, 2 bases at V and 5 bases at J, with 15 bases in the middle. From germline, CDR1 is MNHNY and CDR2 SVGAGI (reference sequence). CDR3 region: CASSYAYRAVNEKLFF. Written as DNA, the CDR3 is TGTGCCAGCAGTTACGCGTACAGGGCCGTAAATGAAAAACTGTTTTTT.

The CDR3 sequence: CASSLISFPGGSNQPQHF. The CDR3 coding sequence is TGTGCCAGCAGTCTAATCTCTTTCCCTGGGGGTAGCAATCAGCCCCAGCATTTT. The chain couples TRBV27 to TRBJ1-5; the D gene is possibly TRBD1 (5 bases). V lost 5 bases and J lost 0, with 20 bases in between. Germline loops: CDR1 MNHEY, CDR2 SMNVEV (reference sequence). This CDR3 contains 18 residues.

The table lists this clonotype with a few counts. CDR3 DNA sequence: TGTGCCAGCAGTGGGAGCCCGGACAAGGGCTTTTACGAGCAGTACTTC. Its protein is CASSGSPDKGFYEQYF. This chain uses TRBV2 with TRBJ2-7, with a possible D match to TRBD1 (5 bases). Per the germline V gene, CDR1 is SNHLY and CDR2 is FYNNEI. This CDR3 comprises 16 residues. V was pared by 4 bases and J by 4 bases, with 20 bases between.

The rearrangement uses TRBV5-1 and TRBJ1-2; 8 bases fit TRBD1. The CDR3 is made up of 19 amino acids. Losses at the gene ends were 4 bases for V and 6 bases for J; bases not matched to a gene: 23. Germline CDR1 reads SGHRS; CDR2 reads YFSETQ. The chain's CDR3 is CASSEDSDSGGIGVDGYTF. In DNA, the CDR3 is TGCGCCAGCAGCGAGGATTCGGATTCAGGGGGCATAGGGGTGGATGGCTACACCTTC.

The chain carries TRBV6-5 and TRBJ2-2; weak D call: TRBD1 (6 bases). CDR1 and CDR2 (germline): MNHEY, SVGAGI. CDR3 length: 16 residues. V was trimmed by 2 bases and J by 6 bases, leaving 16 bases between them. DNA of the CDR3: TGTGCCAGCAGTTACCGGACAGCTCCCAATCCCGGGGAGCTGTTTTTT. This sequence encodes CASSYRTAPNPGELFF.

This clonotype has ten or more counts. This rearrangement joins TRBV28 to TRBJ1-1; 8 bases fit TRBD1. From germline, CDR1 is MDHEN and CDR2 SYDVKM. The CDR3 totals 17 residues. V shed 3 bases and J 3 bases; nucleotides not matched to a gene: 12. CDR3 sequence: CASSFLRGQALYTEAFF. The CDR3 DNA sequence: TGTGCCAGCAGTTTCCTCAGGGGACAGGCCTTGTACACTGAAGCTTTCTTT.

This clonotype has ten or more counts. The chain uses TRBV7-2 and TRBJ2-1; no clear D gene. This CDR3 is built from 16 residues. V shed 2 bases and J shed 5 bases, with 16 bases lying between them. Germline V CDR1 and CDR2: SGHTA, FQGNSA. CDR3 region: CASSLYGSLPNNEQFF. CDR3 DNA sequence: TGTGCCAGCAGCTTATACGGATCCTTACCTAACAATGAGCAGTTCTTC.

This clonotype was observed many times. The chain carries TRBV12-5 and TRBJ2-3; a weak D match, TRBD1 (6 bases). Germline V gene data show CDR1 as LGHNT and CDR2 as FRNRAP. V dropped 6 bases and J dropped 0 bases, with 10 bases sitting between them. This CDR3 comprises 14 residues. For the CDR3, the DNA is TGTGCTAGTGGGACAGGAACTAGCACAGATACGCAGTATTTT. This translates into CASGTGTSTDTQYF. Looking up the rest from reference TRBV12-5 and TRBJ2-3 gives the full variable domain: DARVTQTPRHKVTEMGQEVTMRCQPILGHNTVFWYRQTMMQGLELLAYFRNRAPLDDSGMPKDRFSAEMPDATLATLKIQPSEPRDSAVYFCASGTGTSTDTQYFGPGTRLTVL.

This clonotype was observed a few times. The V gene is TRBV7-2, the J gene TRBJ2-5, with D unresolved. This CDR3 has 14 amino acids. Per germline, CDR1 SGHTA and CDR2 FQGNSA. Trimming pared 2 bases from V and 2 bases from J, leaving 9 bases between. The CDR3 reads CASSLHQEQETQYF. The CDR3 coding sequence is TGTGCCAGCAGCTTACACCAGGAACAAGAGACCCAGTACTTC.

There are many counts of this clonotype. This chain uses TRBV27 with TRBJ2-3; the match to TRBD1 covers 7 bases. This CDR3 comprises 18 residues. The germline CDR1 and CDR2 sequences are MNHEY and SMNVEV (reference sequence). After removal of 2 bases from V and 3 bases from J, the junction contained 14 bases not matched to a gene. CDR3 sequence: CASSLRPKPRGLTDTQYF. CDR3 sequence (DNA): TGTGCCAGCAGTTTACGTCCTAAGCCTAGGGGGCTGACAGATACGCAGTATTTT.

This clonotype was seen once. The chain has TRBV2 and TRBJ2-3; D might be TRBD1 (5 bases). This CDR3 is 14 amino acids long. Trimming pared 10 bases from V and 3 bases from J, leaving 17 bases between. The V gene's germline CDR1 is SNHLY and CDR2 FYNNEI. This chain's CDR3 is CAKNPGPMTDTQYF. Written as DNA, the CDR3 is TGTGCCAAAAACCCAGGGCCCATGACAGATACGCAGTATTTT.

In its sample, this clonotype was seen a few times. Written as DNA, the CDR3 is TGTGCCAGCAGCTCGTATGGACGGCTGAACACTGAAGCTTTCTTT. This translates into CASSSYGRLNTEAFF. J is TRBJ1-1 and V is TRBV5-6; D gene uncertain. The CDR3 spans 15 residues. V shed 3 bases and J shed 0 bases, with 12 bases lying between them. Germline V gene lookup returns CDR1 SGHDT and CDR2 YYEEEE. The complete variable domain, with remaining parts taken from reference TRBV5-6 and TRBJ1-1, reads DAGVTQSPTHLIKTRGQQVTLRCSPKSGHDTVSWYQQALGQGPQFIFQYYEEEERQRGNFPDRFSGHQFPNYSSELNVNALLLGDSALYLCASSSYGRLNTEAFFGQGTRLTVV.

This clonotype has only a few counts. The gene calls are TRBV12-3 or TRBV12-4 and TRBJ2-5; the match to TRBD1 covers 8 bases. The CDR3 is 14 residues long. Unmatched junction bases numbered 7, after V lost 5 bases and J lost 5 bases. CDR3 region: CASSPQQGGETQYF. CDR3 in DNA: TGTGCCAGCAGTCCCCAACAGGGGGGCGAGACCCAGTACTTC.

The rearrangement links TRBV4-1 to TRBJ2-7; D is uncertain. CDR1 is MGHRA, CDR2 YSYEKL, per germline. CDR3 length: 12 residues. V was cut by 4 bases and J by 0 bases, with 4 bases left in between. The CDR3 region has the DNA TGCGCCAGCAGCCGAGACTCCTACGAGCAGTACTTC. This translates into CASSRDSYEQYF.

As regards this clonotype: The conserved phenylalanine or tryptophan is not found at the CDR3 terminus, so this likely reflects a read error. J is TRBJ2-7 and V is TRBV6-1, with 7 bases lining up with TRBD1. Germline V gene lookup returns CDR1 MNHNS and CDR2 SASEGT. The CDR3 is 15 residues long. With V trimmed by 2 bases and J by 3 bases, 7 bases remained unmatched. CDR3 sequence: CASSEFAGGHYEQYL. In nucleotides, the CDR3 is TGTGCCAGCAGTGAATTTGCAGGGGGTCACTACGAGCAGTACTTA.

V gene TRBV5-4 combines with J gene TRBJ2-7; 7 nucleotides line up with TRBD2. The CDR3 sequence is 12 residues long. Losses at the gene ends were 4 bases for V and 5 bases for J; bases not matched to a gene: 3. From germline, CDR1 is SGHNT and CDR2 YYREEE (reference sequence). The CDR3 coding sequence is TGTGCCAGCAGCCCGGGGGGTCACGAGCAGTACTTC. This gives the protein CASSPGGHEQYF. Variable domain in full (rest from reference TRBV5-4 and TRBJ2-7): ETGVTQSPTHLIKTRGQQVTLRCSSQSGHNTVSWYQQALGQGPQFIFQYYREEENGRGNFPPRFSGLQFPNYSSELNVNALELDDSALYLCASSPGGHEQYFGPGTRLTVT.